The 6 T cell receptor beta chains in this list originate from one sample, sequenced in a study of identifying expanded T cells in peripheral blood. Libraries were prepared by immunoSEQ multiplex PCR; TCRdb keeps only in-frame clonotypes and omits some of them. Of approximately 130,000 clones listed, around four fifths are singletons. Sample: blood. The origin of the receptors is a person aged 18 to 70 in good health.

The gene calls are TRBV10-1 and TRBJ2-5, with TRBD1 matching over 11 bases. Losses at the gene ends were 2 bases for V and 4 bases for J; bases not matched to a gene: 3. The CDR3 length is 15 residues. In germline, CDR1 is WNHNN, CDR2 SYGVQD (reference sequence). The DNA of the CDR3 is TGCGCCAGCAGTGAGGGACAGGGGGCGGGAGAGACCCAGTACTTC. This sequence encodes CASSEGQGAGETQYF.

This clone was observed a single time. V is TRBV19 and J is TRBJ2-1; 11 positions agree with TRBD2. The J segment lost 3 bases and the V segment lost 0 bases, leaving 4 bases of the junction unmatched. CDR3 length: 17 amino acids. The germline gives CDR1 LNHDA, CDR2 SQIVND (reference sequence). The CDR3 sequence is CASSIDTSGGYYNEQFF. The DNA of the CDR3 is TGTGCCAGTAGTATAGATACTAGCGGGGGCTACTACAATGAGCAGTTCTTC.

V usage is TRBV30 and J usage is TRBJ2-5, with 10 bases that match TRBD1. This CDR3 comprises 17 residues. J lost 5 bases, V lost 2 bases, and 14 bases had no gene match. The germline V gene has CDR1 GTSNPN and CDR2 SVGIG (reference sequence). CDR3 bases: TGTGCCTGGAGTTCGACTGGGACAGGGGCAGCGTGGGAGACCCAGTACTTC. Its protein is CAWSSTGTGAAWETQYF.

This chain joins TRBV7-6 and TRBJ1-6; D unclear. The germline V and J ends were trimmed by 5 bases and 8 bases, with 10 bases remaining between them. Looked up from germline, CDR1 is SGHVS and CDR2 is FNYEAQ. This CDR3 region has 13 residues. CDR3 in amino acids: CASSPSSHSPLHF. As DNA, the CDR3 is TGTGCCAGCAGCCCCAGCTCCCATTCACCCCTCCACTTT.

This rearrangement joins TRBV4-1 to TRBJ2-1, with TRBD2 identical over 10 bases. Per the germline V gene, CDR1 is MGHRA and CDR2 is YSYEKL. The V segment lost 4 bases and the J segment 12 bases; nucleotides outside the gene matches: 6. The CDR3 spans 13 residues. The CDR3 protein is CASSPLAGERQFF. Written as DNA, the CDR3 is TGCGCCAGCAGCCCCCTAGCGGGGGAGCGGCAGTTCTTC.

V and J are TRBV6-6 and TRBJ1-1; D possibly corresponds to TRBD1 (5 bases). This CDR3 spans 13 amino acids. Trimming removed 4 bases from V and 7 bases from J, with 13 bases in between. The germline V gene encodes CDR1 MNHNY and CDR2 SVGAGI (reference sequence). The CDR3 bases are TGTGCCAGCAGTTTGGGGCGTGTGTTTGAAGCTTTCTTT. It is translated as CASSLGRVFEAFF.